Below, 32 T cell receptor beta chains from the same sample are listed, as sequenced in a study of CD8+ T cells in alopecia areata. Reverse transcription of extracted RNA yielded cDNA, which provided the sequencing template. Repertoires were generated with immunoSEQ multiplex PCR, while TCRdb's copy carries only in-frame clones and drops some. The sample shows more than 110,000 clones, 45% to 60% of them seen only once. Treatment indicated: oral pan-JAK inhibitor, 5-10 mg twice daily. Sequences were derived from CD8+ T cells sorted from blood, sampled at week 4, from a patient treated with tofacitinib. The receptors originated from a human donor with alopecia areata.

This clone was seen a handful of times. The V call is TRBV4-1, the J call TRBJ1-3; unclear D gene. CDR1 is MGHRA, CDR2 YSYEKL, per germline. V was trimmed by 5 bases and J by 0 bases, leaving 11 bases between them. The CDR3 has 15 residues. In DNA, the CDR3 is TGCGCCAGCAGCGAGAGAGGGAGCTCTGGAAACACCATATATTTT. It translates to CASSERGSSGNTIYF.

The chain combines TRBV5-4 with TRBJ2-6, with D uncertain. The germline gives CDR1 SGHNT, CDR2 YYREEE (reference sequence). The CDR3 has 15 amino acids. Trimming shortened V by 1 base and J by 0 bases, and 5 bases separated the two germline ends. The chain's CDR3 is CASSLSSSGANVLTF. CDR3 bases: TGTGCCAGCAGCTTGAGTTCCTCTGGGGCCAACGTCCTGACTTTC.

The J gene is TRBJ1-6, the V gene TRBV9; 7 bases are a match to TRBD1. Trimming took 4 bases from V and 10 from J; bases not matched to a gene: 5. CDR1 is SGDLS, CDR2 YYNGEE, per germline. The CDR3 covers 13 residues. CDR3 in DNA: TGTGCCAGCAGCTGGGACAGTCGGTCACCCCTCCACTTT. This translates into CASSWDSRSPLHF.

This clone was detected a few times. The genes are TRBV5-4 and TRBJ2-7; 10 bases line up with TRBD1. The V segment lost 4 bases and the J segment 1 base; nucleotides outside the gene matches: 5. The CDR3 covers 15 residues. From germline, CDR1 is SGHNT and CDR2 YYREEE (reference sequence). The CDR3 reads CASSGGTGESYEQYF. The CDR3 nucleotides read TGTGCCAGCAGCGGCGGGACAGGGGAATCCTACGAGCAGTACTTC. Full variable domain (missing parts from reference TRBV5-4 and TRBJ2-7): ETGVTQSPTHLIKTRGQQVTLRCSSQSGHNTVSWYQQALGQGPQFIFQYYREEENGRGNFPPRFSGLQFPNYSSELNVNALELDDSALYLCASSGGTGESYEQYFGPGTRLTVT.

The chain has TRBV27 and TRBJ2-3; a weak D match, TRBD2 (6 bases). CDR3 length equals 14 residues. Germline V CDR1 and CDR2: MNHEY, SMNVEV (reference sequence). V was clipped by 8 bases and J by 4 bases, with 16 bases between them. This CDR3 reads CASGSRLDPDTQYF. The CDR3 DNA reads TGTGCCAGCGGATCTAGACTAGATCCAGATACGCAGTATTTT.

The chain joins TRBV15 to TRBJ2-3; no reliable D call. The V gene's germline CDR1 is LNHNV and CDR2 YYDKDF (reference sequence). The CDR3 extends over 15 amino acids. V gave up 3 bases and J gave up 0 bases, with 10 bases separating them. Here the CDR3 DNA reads TGTGCCACCAGCAGCCTGGTACTGAGCACAGATACGCAGTATTTT. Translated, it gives CATSSLVLSTDTQYF.

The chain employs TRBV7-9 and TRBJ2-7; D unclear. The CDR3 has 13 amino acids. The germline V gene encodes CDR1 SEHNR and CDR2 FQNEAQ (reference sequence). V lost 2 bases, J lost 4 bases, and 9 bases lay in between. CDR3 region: CASSLMRAYEQYF. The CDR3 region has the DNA TGTGCCAGCAGCTTAATGAGAGCATACGAGCAGTACTTC.

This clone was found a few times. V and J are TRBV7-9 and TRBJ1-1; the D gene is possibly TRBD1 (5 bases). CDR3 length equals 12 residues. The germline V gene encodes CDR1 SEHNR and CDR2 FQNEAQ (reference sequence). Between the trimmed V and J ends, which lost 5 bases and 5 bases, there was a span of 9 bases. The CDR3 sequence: CASSVGGTEAFF. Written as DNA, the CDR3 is TGTGCCAGCAGCGTGGGGGGAACTGAAGCTTTCTTT.

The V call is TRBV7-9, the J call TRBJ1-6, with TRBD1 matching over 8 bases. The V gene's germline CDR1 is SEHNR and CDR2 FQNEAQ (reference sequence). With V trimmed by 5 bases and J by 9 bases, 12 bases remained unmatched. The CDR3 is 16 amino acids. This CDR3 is CASSPTDRVDTSPLHF. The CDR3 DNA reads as TGTGCCAGCAGCCCCACGGACAGGGTTGATACTTCACCCCTCCACTTT.

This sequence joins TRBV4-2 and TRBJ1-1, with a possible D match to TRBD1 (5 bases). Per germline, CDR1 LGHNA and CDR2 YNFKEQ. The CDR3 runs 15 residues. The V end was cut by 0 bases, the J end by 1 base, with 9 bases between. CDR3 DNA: TGTGCCAGCAGCCAAGACGCCGGACAGAACACTGAAGCTTTCTTT. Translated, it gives CASSQDAGQNTEAFF.

CDR3 sequence: CASRFTGEGTEAFF. In DNA form, the CDR3 reads TGTGCCAGCAGATTTACAGGGGAGGGCACTGAAGCTTTCTTT. This chain uses TRBV2 with TRBJ1-1, with 7 bases lining up with TRBD1. V lost 6 bases to trimming and J lost 4 bases; unmatched junction nucleotides: 8. The germline gives CDR1 SNHLY, CDR2 FYNNEI. The CDR3 contains 14 residues.

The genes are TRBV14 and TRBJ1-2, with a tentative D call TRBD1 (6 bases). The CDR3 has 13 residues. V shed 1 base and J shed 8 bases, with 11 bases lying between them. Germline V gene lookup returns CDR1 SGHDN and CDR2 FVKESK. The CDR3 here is CASSQAQGGGYTF. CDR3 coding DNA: TGTGCCAGCAGCCAAGCACAGGGAGGAGGCTACACCTTC.

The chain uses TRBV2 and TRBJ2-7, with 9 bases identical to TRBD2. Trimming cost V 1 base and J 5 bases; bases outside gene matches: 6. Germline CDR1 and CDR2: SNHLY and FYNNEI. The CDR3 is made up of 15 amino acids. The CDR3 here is CASSEVLAGWDEQYF. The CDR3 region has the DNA TGTGCCAGCAGTGAAGTCCTAGCGGGGTGGGACGAGCAGTACTTC.

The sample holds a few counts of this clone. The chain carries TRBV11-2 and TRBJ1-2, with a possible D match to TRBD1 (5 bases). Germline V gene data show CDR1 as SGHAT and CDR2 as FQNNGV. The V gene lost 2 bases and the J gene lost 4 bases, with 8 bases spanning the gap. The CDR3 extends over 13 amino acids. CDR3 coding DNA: TGTGCCAGCAGCTTACTAGACAGCTATGGCTACACCTTC. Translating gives CASSLLDSYGYTF.

The DNA for the CDR3 is TGTGCCAGCGGGACAGGTATGAACACTGAAGCTTTCTTT. This encodes CASGTGMNTEAFF. The chain has TRBV25-1 and TRBJ1-1; TRBD1 aligns across 8 bases. Trimming at V came to 8 bases and at J to 0 bases, leaving 2 bases not matched to a gene. The CDR3 has 13 residues. CDR1 and CDR2 from the germline V gene are MGHDK and SYGVNS. The whole variable domain, remainder taken from reference TRBV25-1 and TRBJ1-1, is EADIYQTPRYLVIGTGKKITLECSQTMGHDKMYWYQQDPGMELHLIHYSYGVNSTEKGDLSSESTVSRIRTEHFPLTLESARPSHTSQYLCASGTGMNTEAFFGQGTRLTVV.

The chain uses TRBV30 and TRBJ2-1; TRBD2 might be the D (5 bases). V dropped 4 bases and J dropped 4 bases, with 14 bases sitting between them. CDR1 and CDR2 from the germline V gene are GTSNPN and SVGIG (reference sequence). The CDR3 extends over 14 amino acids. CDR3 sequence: CAWKDSKSYNEQFF. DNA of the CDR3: TGTGCCTGGAAGGACTCCAAGAGTTACAATGAGCAGTTCTTC.

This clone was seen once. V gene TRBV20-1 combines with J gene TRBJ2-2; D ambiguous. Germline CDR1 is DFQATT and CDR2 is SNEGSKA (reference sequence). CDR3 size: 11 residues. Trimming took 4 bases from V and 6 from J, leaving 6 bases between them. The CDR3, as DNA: TGCAGTGCTAAAGAGGCCGGGGAGCTGTTTTTT. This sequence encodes CSAKEAGELFF.

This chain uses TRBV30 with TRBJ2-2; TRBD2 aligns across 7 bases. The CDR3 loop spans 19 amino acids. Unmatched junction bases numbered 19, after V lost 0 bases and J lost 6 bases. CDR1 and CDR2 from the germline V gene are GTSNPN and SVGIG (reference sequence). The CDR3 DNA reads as TGTGCCTGGAGTGTCCCGAAGGGACTACCGATCGGGCGTCCCGGGGAGCTGTTTTTT. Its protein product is CAWSVPKGLPIGRPGELFF. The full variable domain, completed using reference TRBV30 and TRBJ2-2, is SQTIHQWPATLVQPVGSPLSLECTVEGTSNPNLYWYRQAAGRGLQLLFYSVGIGQISSEVPQNLSASRPQDRQFILSSKKLLLSDSGFYLCAWSVPKGLPIGRPGELFFGEGSRLTVL.

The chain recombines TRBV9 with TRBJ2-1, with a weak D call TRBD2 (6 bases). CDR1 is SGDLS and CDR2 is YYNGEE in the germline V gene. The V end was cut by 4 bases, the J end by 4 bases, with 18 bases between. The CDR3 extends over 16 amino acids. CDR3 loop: CASSPLVGGAYNEQFF. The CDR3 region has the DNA TGTGCCAGCAGCCCCCTTGTGGGCGGGGCTTACAATGAGCAGTTCTTC.

The CDR3 coding sequence is TGTGCCAGCAGCTCCGCCAGCGGGGGAAAAAACATTCAGTACTTC. Protein product: CASSSASGGKNIQYF. The J gene is TRBJ2-4, the V gene TRBV13; 8 bases align to TRBD2. This CDR3 contains 15 residues. Germline V CDR1 and CDR2: PRHDT, FYEKMQ (reference sequence). Unmatched junction bases numbered 6, after V lost 4 bases and J lost 4 bases.

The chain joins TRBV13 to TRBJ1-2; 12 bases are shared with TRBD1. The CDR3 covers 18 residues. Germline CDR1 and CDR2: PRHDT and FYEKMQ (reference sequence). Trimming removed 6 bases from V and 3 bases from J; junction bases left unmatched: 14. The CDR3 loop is CASSPHGTGGTLDYGYTF. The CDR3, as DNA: TGTGCCAGCAGTCCTCACGGGACAGGGGGCACCCTTGACTATGGCTACACCTTC.

The CDR3 nucleotides read TGCAGCGCGACAGGGGGAATCGGGGAGCTGTTTTTT. Its translation: CSATGGIGELFF. J is TRBJ2-2 and V is TRBV29-1; 9 bases are a match to TRBD1. Germline CDR1 and CDR2: SQVTM and ANQGSEA. This CDR3 spans 12 amino acids. The trim removed 7 bases at V and 7 bases at J, leaving 4 bases unmatched.

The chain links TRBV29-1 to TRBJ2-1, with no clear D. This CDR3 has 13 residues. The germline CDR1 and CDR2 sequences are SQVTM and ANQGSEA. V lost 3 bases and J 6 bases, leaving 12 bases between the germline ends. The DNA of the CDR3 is TGCAGCGTTGAGGGCGATTCGGGCAATGAGCAGTTCTTC. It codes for CSVEGDSGNEQFF.

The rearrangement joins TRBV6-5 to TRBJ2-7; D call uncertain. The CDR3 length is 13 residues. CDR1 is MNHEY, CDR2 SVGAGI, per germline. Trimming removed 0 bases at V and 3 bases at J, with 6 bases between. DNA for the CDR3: TGTGCCAGCAGTTACTCGAGGAGCTACGAGCAGTACTTC. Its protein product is CASSYSRSYEQYF.

CDR3 protein: CASRPGLADEQYF. For the CDR3, the DNA is TGCGCCAGCAGGCCGGGACTAGCAGACGAGCAGTACTTC. The V gene is TRBV5-1, the J gene TRBJ2-7; 9 positions agree with TRBD2. The CDR3 consists of 13 residues. V dropped 5 bases and J dropped 5; count of bases not matched to a gene: 5. Germline assignment: CDR1 SGHRS and CDR2 YFSETQ.

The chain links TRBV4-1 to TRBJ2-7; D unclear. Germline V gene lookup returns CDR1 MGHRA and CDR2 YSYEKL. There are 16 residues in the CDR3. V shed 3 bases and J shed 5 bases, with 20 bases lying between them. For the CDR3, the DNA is TGCGCCAGCAGCCAGCATACCCGTTCTGTAGGACACGAGCAGTACTTC. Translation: CASSQHTRSVGHEQYF.

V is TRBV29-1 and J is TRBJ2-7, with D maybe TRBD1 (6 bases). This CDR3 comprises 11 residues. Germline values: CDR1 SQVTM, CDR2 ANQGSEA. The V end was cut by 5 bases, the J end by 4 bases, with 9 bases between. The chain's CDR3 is CSVQRGYEQYF. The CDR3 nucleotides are TGCAGCGTTCAAAGGGGGTACGAGCAGTACTTC.

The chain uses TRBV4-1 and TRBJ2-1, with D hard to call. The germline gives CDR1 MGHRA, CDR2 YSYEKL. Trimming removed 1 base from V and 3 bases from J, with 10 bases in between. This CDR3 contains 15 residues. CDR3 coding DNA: TGCGCCAGCAGCCAAGTGGCCAGTTTCTACAATGAGCAGTTCTTC. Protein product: CASSQVASFYNEQFF.

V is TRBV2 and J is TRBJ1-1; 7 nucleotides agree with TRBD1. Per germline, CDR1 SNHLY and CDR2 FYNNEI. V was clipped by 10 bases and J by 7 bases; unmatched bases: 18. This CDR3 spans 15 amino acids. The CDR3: CATGYPLTGEGEAFF. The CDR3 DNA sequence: TGTGCCACCGGATACCCACTAACAGGGGAGGGTGAAGCTTTCTTT.

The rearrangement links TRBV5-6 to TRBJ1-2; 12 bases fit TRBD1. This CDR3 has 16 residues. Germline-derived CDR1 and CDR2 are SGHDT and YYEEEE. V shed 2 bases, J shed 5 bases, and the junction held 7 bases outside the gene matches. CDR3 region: CASSFAAGQGAYGYTF. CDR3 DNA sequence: TGTGCCAGCAGCTTCGCAGCGGGACAGGGGGCTTATGGCTACACCTTC.

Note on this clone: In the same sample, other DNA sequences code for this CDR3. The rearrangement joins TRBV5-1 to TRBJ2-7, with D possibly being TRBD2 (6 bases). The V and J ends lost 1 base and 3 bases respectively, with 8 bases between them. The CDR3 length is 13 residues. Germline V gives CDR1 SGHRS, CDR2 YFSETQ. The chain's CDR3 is CASSLNGGYEQYF. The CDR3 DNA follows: TGCGCCAGCAGCTTGAACGGGGGCTACGAGCAGTACTTC.

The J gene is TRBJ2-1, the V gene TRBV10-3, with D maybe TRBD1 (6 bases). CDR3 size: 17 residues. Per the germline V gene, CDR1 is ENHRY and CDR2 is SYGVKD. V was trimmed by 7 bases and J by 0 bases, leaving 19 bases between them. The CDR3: CAITETLGASSYNEQFF. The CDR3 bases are TGTGCCATCACCGAGACGCTGGGGGCCAGCTCCTACAATGAGCAGTTCTTC.